This T cell receptor (beta chain) was documented in a study of shared clonotypes between healthy human individuals (dated by TCRdb to about 2020). General notes on the study: Two women and a few men aged 18 to 49 years were included in the cohort. To estimate repertoire size and how much clonotypes are shared between individuals, the study performed deep sequencing of blood TCR repertoires from a handful of healthy adults. Between about 0.94 and 10 billion PBMCs per donor were obtained by leukapheresis. Per donor, three plates each were used for CD4 naive and CD4 memory, two for CD8 naive, and one for CD8 memory. To increase sequencing depth and limit assay-specific biases, different laboratories used diverse techniques to prepare libraries and sequence TCR repertoires. Findings and caveats that apply to the study as a whole: The small number of donors limited the genetic and exposure-history diversity represented. Sampling was restricted to blood, and TCR repertoires in tissue are likely to differ from TCR repertoires in blood. Larger estimated clonotype richness was generally found for naive subsets than for memory subsets. Higher generation probabilities were observed for clonotypes shared by all four sorted-subset donors than for non-shared clonotypes. Even with the large sequencing depth, rarefaction of the sorted-subset datasets indicated that sequencing was incomplete. Around 5.4% of naive CD4, 3.5% of naive CD8, 2.3% of memory CD4, and 0.4% of memory CD8 clonotypes were shared across several donors. Based on pairwise subsampling, the degree of clonotype sharing among donors was expected to be affected by sequencing depth.

A word on this clone: This receptor's antigen is unknown. Base quality data are lacking; no much larger clone is found one base away.

The donors were healthy, HIV-negative adults who had no recently reported acute infections or vaccinations. Every donor was a Caucasian adult living in Nashville, Tennessee, USA. CD4+ T cells were enriched by magnetic negative selection; naive cells were then positively selected on CD45RA, and the negative fraction formed the memory subset. Blood was collected by leukapheresis, and PBMCs were isolated by Ficoll-Histopaque density gradient centrifugation and then cryopreserved in liquid nitrogen vapor phase. Analytical flow cytometry was used to check the purity and quantity of each magnetically sorted T cell population. Genomic DNA was isolated from each sorted fraction and quantified by UV absorbance on a Nanodrop 2000c. TCR CDR3 regions were amplified from genomic DNA by multiplex PCR using the deep immunoSEQ assay. Extracted genomic DNA from each cell subset was distributed evenly across all wells of several immunoSEQ 96-well plates, and each plate was treated as a replicate. For sorted subsets, around 200 ng genomic DNA, equal to about 30,000 T cell genomes, was loaded into each replicate PCR. Purified libraries were measured with a Qubit 3.0 fluorometer, size-checked on a Bioanalyzer 2100, and measured again with the KAPA Library Quantification kit. Every immunoSEQ 96-well plate was sequenced on a dedicated single-read 150-cycle Illumina NextSeq 550 flow cell. The paper's data handling went like this. Because only junctional sequences without quality scores were contained in the immunoSEQ output, filtering matching that applied to full-length reads could not be performed. To assign V/J genes and CDR3, sequences were annotated against IMGT germline references using PyIR, a Python wrapper for IgBLAST v1.9. Reads with weak V/J assignments (E-value above 1e-6), missing CDR3, stop codons, out-of-frame junctions, or ambiguous translated residues were removed. A V3J clonotype was defined by an identical inferred V gene, J gene, and CDR3 amino acid sequence. The percentage overlap between two repertoires was calculated by dividing the number of shared unique clonotypes by the size of the smaller repertoire. Repertoire richness was assessed with RTK rarefaction, the Chao1 estimator, and Recon v2.1 estimates of unobserved clonotypes. Generation probabilities for all TCRbeta clonotypes obtained by the gDNA method from several donors were computed using OLGA. In TCRdb, the immuneACCESS table is reduced to in-frame sequences with V and J assigned. These tables do not hold every clone; where another copy was compared, an unresolved V gene accounts for under half, and the others remain unexplained. From that table come the V and J calls and clone size; the DNA was used to work out D and trimming. Here the sample has more than 2,000,000 clones; around nine tenths occur a single time. The ten largest clonotypes hold roughly 0.14% of the sample.

The sample comprised naive CD4+ T cells sorted from blood. The sample's cell subset or site, from its label and the paper: CD45RA+ positively selected. This receptor was taken from a man between 18 and 35 years old in good health.

CDR3 loop: CASSEAPGGAYEQYF. The DNA is TGTGCCAGCAGTGAAGCGCCAGGGGGAGCCTACGAGCAGTACTTC. Here the chain combines TRBV6-1 and TRBJ2-5, and TRBD1 matches 7 of the central bases. The J call could be wrong; TRBJ2-7 is a better fit for the DNA end. From the cysteine through the phenylalanine, the CDR3 covers 15 amino acids. The entry retains the CDR3 DNA only, 45 bases that are in frame from base 1. According to the germline V gene, CDR1 reads MNHNS and CDR2 reads SASEGT.